This T cell receptor (beta chain) was captured by sequencing in a study of cytomegalovirus exposure and HLA in healthy donors (dated by TCRdb to the late 2010s). In terms of the full investigation: An earlier analysis of approximately 640 of the donors reported more than 250 Gb of sequence data and 117 million unique TCR beta sequences from around 200 million T cells. Besides the first cohort of around 670 subjects, a separate validation cohort made up of 120 different subjects was used. The study aimed to test whether cataloging public T cell receptors could reveal signatures of past pathogen exposure. The genetic ancestry cluster associated with self-reported Caucasian donors included around four fifths of the 398 genotyped donors. Five DR-DQ haplotypes were handled as single units for association and clustering because linkage in the cohort was strong. An early release that covered some 640 HLA-typed donors contained around 300 gigabases of sequencing data and around 80 million unique TCR sequences. Typing coverage varied by locus: about 620-630 donors for A, B, C, DRB1 and DQB1; roughly 500 for DQA1; around 570 for DPA1; around 490 for DPB1. Every repertoire in the discovery cohort had been generated on one and the same sequencing platform. HLA typing covered class I and class II loci at four-digit resolution. Genome-wide SNP genotypes for about 65% of the roughly 670 donors were used in a later genetic analysis, which treated that subset as a discovery cohort. Rather than drawing on any new phenotypic data, the later analysis identified candidate immune exposures from TCR beta sequences and the way those sequences occurred across donors. Among almost 400 genotyped donors of the cohort, an average of roughly 240,000 unique TCR beta nucleotide sequences were sequenced per donor, roughly 18% of them non-productive. Using immunosequencing, the study profiled T cell repertoires from some 670 subjects and related those repertoires to cytomegalovirus serostatus. High-throughput TCR immunosequencing, statistical association of individual TCRs with disease status, and machine learning were combined to predict cytomegalovirus infection status. To study patterns of TCR occurrence, a later analysis re-analyzed previously published TCR beta repertoires from under 750 donors and added high-resolution HLA genotyping. Donor age, sex, ethnicity and CMV serostatus were compiled alongside the repertoire data. To decide whether each TCR beta V gene segment behaved as functional or pseudogenic, an earlier analysis of fewer than 750 of the donors relied on high-throughput TCR beta sequencing.

Libraries were built with the immunoSEQ multiplex PCR assay. A mixture of 60 forward primers for TCR Vbeta segments and 13 reverse primers for TCR Jbeta segments was used in the multiplex PCR. The CDR3 region of rearranged TCR beta genes was amplified from genomic DNA by a multiplex PCR assay. The amplified TCR beta libraries were sequenced on the Illumina HiSeq System as 87-base-pair reads. On the study's bioinformatics: A later analysis counted approximately 84 million unique TCR beta chains across the 550 to 700 repertoires, and 9 million to 14 million of these chains were shared by at least two donors. Raw reads were error-corrected and collapsed into unique sequences with a nearest-neighbor algorithm that merged closely related sequences to remove PCR and sequencing errors. V, D and J gene segments were assigned by aligning CDR3 sequences to IMGT reference sequences. For a sequence to be retained, a match of at least six nucleotides to both a V gene segment and a J gene segment was required. A rearrangement counted as productive if the CDR3 had no stop codons and remained in frame with V and J, and every other rearrangement counted as non-productive. CDR3 was defined by IMGT convention, running from the second conserved V-encoded cysteine to the conserved J-encoded phenylalanine. The earlier analysis of 587 of the donors excluded sequences that lacked an unambiguous match to a single V gene segment. An earlier analysis of 500 to 600 of the donors classified V segments as functional when productive rearrangements were above 56.7% and as segregating when the standard deviation between donors was above 5%. A statistical classification framework was developed to diagnose cytomegalovirus status using the catalog of TCR beta chain sequences. V and J gene assignment, in a later analysis, came from comparing TCR nucleotide sequences with IMGT/GENE-DB human TR gene sequences. In a later analysis, CDR3 sequences and most-parsimonious VDJ recombination scenarios were assigned using the TCRdist pipeline. In a later analysis, each TCR beta chain was defined by its CDR3 amino acid sequence together with its V-gene family, and reads without a unique V-gene family were excluded. To address suspected cross-contamination and a sequencing artifact, a later analysis removed approximately 590 highly shared, low-generation-probability nucleotide sequences. A later analysis calculated a clonal expansion index for each public chain from normalized within-repertoire ranks of inferred template counts. In a later analysis, generation probabilities were computed with a VDJ recombination model fitted to out-of-frame rearrangements, and the resulting probabilities were checked against IGoR. In a later analysis, TCR-TCR, TCR-HLA and TCR-CMV co-occurrence was scored with hypergeometric tests, and a repertoire-size bias correction was applied to TCR pairs. To estimate false discovery rates, a later analysis permuted the HLA or CMV assignments 20 times. In a later analysis, co-occurring TCRs were grouped using DBSCAN, with TCRdist sequence similarity added in when clustering inside HLA-allele-positive subsets. Co-occurrence clustering excluded repertoires with fewer than 30,000 or more than 120,000 public chains, plus five with anomalous nucleotide sharing. The table comes from immuneACCESS by way of TCRdb, which keeps in-frame sequences with V and J called. Part of the clones is missing from these tables; in studies checked, under half for an unresolved V gene and the rest for unknown reasons. D and trimming come from the DNA, and the V and J calls and clone size come from that table. This sample lists roughly 130,000 clones; approximately 80% were detected once. The ten biggest clones cover roughly 2% of the sample.

The cohort comprised 666 healthy bone marrow donors. At the time of sampling, all cohort members were nominally healthy, though unrecorded immune exposures were likely present. The donor tested CMV seronegative, placing the donor among the 350 or so seronegative members of the cohort. A peripheral blood sample was collected from each donor, and TCR beta sequencing was performed on peripheral blood mononuclear cells. Genomic DNA was extracted from the blood cell samples with the Qiagen DNeasy Blood Extraction Kit. Beyond this particular receptor, the publication reports: A further reported finding was that TCR beta sequences accurately predicted the HLA-A and HLA-B alleles for most subjects in the first cohort. An association between a missense DCLRE1C variant and V-gene and J-gene trimming of TCR beta chains was found in a later genetic analysis and replicated in an independent cohort. CMV serostatus was the only immune exposure information available for the cohort. Only TCR beta chains were sequenced in this cohort, and the absence of alpha or paired-chain data limited detectable features. Correlated functional status among segregating V segments might be attributable to linkage disequilibrium, but an unknown experimental factor could not be ruled out. In a later analysis, most CMV-associated TCR beta chains were found to appear HLA-restricted, with HLA associations seemingly driven largely by CMV exposure. The study listed over 150 TCR beta chains as associated with cytomegalovirus. At a false discovery rate of 0.05, a later analysis linked under 20,000 TCR beta sequences to specific HLA alleles. A group of highly shared sequence variants was considered likely to be a technical artifact of the sequencing pipeline. The earlier analysis of 587 of the donors excluded seventeen rarely observed V segments, including chromosome 9 orphons, because counts were too low. Strong co-occurrence of HLA alleles, especially DR and DQ, made assigning TCR associations to individual alleles difficult. A later analysis found that HLA-associated TCR beta chains were more clonally expanded and had lower generation probabilities than equally common non-associated chains. In a later analysis, several top co-occurrence clusters were reported to appear linked to parvovirus B19, influenza, CMV and Epstein-Barr virus. The classifier was reported to diagnose cytomegalovirus status with high specificity and sensitivity in both the original and validation cohorts. Compared with the 666-donor mean, donors in an Asian-associated ancestry cluster had fewer N-insertions in productive TCRs, according to a later genetic analysis. Presence/absence analyses assumed roughly uniform sequencing depth across donors, an assumption that may not hold. Across donors, most TCR sequences were observed very rarely, whereas some public TCRs were present in many individuals. A few of the identified cytomegalovirus-associated TCR beta chains were confirmed in vitro to be specific for cytomegalovirus antigens. An earlier analysis of approximately 530 of the donors showed that most TCR beta V segments appeared in productive rearrangements either about 90% or about 30% of the time, which broadly matched IMGT annotations. The authors suggested that the approach could potentially be generalized to other disease states and immunological phenotypes. A later analysis found that TCR association rates varied across HLA loci, with DRB1 alleles showing the most associated TCRs and HLA-C alleles the fewest. Because HLA typing was missing for some donors at each locus, association tests included only the typed subset.

A remark on this clone: Its specific antigen is unknown. No base quality values were provided; no much bigger clone lies one nucleotide off.

Sequenced: PBMCs. This clonotype was sampled from a man in his late teens or twenties in good health and CMV-seronegative.

The nucleotide sequence reads as follows: TGTGCCAGCAGCGGGACAGGGACCCACACTGAAGCTTTCTTT. Translated, this is CASSGTGTHTEAFF. The rearrangement joined TRBV6-5 to TRBJ1-1; TRBD1 lines up with 9 middle nucleotides. The V end gives up 6 bases and the J end 3 bases, leaving 5 bases in the junction not matched to a gene. From the germline V gene, CDR1 is MNHEY and CDR2 is SVGAGI. Reading from cysteine to phenylalanine, the CDR3 counts 14 amino acids. Left in the record is the CDR3 DNA by itself, 42 bases read in frame from the first base.